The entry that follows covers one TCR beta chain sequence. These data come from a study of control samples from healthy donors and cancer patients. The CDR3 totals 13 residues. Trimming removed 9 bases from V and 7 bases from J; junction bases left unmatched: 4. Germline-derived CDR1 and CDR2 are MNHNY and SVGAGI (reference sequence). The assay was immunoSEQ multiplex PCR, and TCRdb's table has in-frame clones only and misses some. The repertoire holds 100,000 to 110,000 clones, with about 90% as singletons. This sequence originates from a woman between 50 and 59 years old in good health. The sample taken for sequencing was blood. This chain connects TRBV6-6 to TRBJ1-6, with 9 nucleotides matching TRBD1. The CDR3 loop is CASGTGSNSPLHF. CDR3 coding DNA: TGTGCCAGTGGGACAGGGTCGAATTCACCCCTCCACTTT.